These 16 T cell receptor beta chains share one sample of origin, sequenced in a study of blood T cell repertoires in COVID-19. Profiling relied on immunoSEQ multiplex PCR, and the TCRdb table lists in-frame clones only, not all of them. The repertoire holds approximately 350,000 clones, with more than 70% as singletons. Sample: peripheral blood. The receptors derive from a man aged 40-49 years with acute or convalescent COVID-19.

Turning to this clone: Germline and junction disagree at one end, which may indicate a read error. The CDR3 is CASSPTSGRPETQYF. CDR3 DNA: TGTGCTAGCAGCCCGACTAGCGGGAGGCCGGAGACCCAGTACTTC. This chain links TRBV7-7 with TRBJ2-5, with TRBD2 matching over 13 bases. The CDR3 length is 15 residues. CDR1 and CDR2 from the germline V gene are SSHAT and FNYEAQ (reference sequence). Together with reference TRBV7-7 and TRBJ2-5, the CDR3 gives the full variable domain: GAGVSQSPRYKVTKRGQDVTLRCDPISSHATLYWYQQALGQGPEFLTYFNYEAQPDKSGLPSDRFSAERPEGSISTLTIQRTEQRDSAMYRCASSPTSGRPETQYFGPGTRLLVL.

V and J are TRBV5-6 and TRBJ1-2; D may be TRBD1 (6 bases). Germline loops: CDR1 SGHDT, CDR2 YYEEEE. The CDR3 is 14 residues long. Trimming stripped 3 bases from V and 6 bases from J, with 15 bases between. In DNA form, the CDR3 reads TGTGCCAGCAGCTCCCCCGCAGGGGCCAATGGCTACACCTTC. Amino acid sequence: CASSSPAGANGYTF.

This clone has a single count. J is TRBJ1-2 and V is TRBV7-9, with unresolved D. Trimming shortened V by 1 base and J by 0 bases, and 9 bases separated the two germline ends. CDR1 and CDR2 (germline): SEHNR, FQNEAQ (reference sequence). The CDR3 consists of 15 residues. The CDR3 reads CASSLGAGTNYGYTF. In nucleotides, the CDR3 is TGTGCCAGCAGCTTAGGGGCCGGTACTAACTATGGCTACACCTTC.

The chain combines TRBV6-1 with TRBJ2-1, with 7 bases that match TRBD1. Trimming at V came to 1 base and at J to 8 bases, leaving 20 bases not matched to a gene. The CDR3 covers 19 residues. From germline, CDR1 is MNHNS and CDR2 SASEGT. This CDR3 reads CASSEVGGGQGALRDEQFF. The CDR3 DNA sequence: TGTGCCAGCAGTGAAGTAGGGGGCGGGCAGGGCGCTCTCCGGGATGAGCAGTTCTTC.

This clone was observed a single time. The same CDR3 arises from other DNA sequences in this sample as well. The V call is TRBV12-3 or TRBV12-4, the J call TRBJ2-7; D ambiguous. The V and J ends lost 3 bases and 3 bases respectively, with 6 bases between them. The CDR3 runs to 12 residues. CDR3 DNA: TGTGCCAGCAGTTTGTCCGGCTACGAGCAGTACTTC. This gives the protein CASSLSGYEQYF.

The chain has TRBV19 and TRBJ2-7; the D gene is possibly TRBD1 (5 bases). CDR1 is LNHDA, CDR2 SQIVND, per germline (reference sequence). Trimming removed 1 base from V and 3 bases from J, with 13 bases in between. CDR3 length: 15 residues. Written as DNA, the CDR3 is TGTGCCAGTAGTATAGGACAGTCGCCCTTCTACGAGCAGTACTTC. Protein sequence: CASSIGQSPFYEQYF.

The chain couples TRBV5-1 to TRBJ1-1; 10 nucleotides agree with TRBD1. The CDR3 has 16 amino acids. Trimming cost V 4 bases and J 0 bases; bases outside gene matches: 6. CDR1 is SGHRS and CDR2 is YFSETQ in the germline V gene. This CDR3 reads CASSLTGGLVNTEAFF. The DNA for the CDR3 is TGCGCCAGCAGCCTGACAGGGGGCCTGGTGAACACTGAAGCTTTCTTT.

The genes are TRBV7-8 and TRBJ1-2; D gene ambiguous. Trimming took off 5 bases at V and 4 bases at J, with 14 bases between the two ends. CDR3 length: 14 residues. Germline-derived CDR1 and CDR2 are SGHVS and FQNEAQ. The CDR3 is CASSRDGGFYGYTF. CDR3 bases: TGTGCCAGCAGCCGAGACGGCGGTTTCTATGGCTACACCTTC.

V gene TRBV28 combines with J gene TRBJ1-2; D might be TRBD1 (6 bases). The CDR3 sequence is 15 residues long. Looked up from germline, CDR1 is MDHEN and CDR2 is SYDVKM. The ends were cut back, 7 bases at V and 4 bases at J, with 19 bases in the middle. CDR3 sequence (DNA): TGTGCCAGCATTGGTGGGGGGGGCGCTCCCTATGGCTACACCTTC. This encodes CASIGGGGAPYGYTF.

V gene TRBV14 combines with J gene TRBJ2-7; 7 bases match TRBD2. Germline assignment: CDR1 SGHDN and CDR2 FVKESK. The CDR3 contains 14 residues. The V segment lost 4 bases and the J segment 5 bases; nucleotides outside the gene matches: 8. The CDR3 nucleotides are TGTGCCAGCAGCCCAAGGGAGGGCCTCAACGAGCAGTACTTC. Its protein is CASSPREGLNEQYF.

The V gene is TRBV2, the J gene TRBJ1-6, with D tentatively TRBD1 (6 bases). CDR1 is SNHLY and CDR2 is FYNNEI in the germline V gene. There are 12 residues in the CDR3. The V and J ends lost 7 bases and 6 bases respectively, with 7 bases between them. The CDR3 reads CASKDSNSPLHF. For the CDR3, the DNA is TGTGCCAGCAAGGACAGTAATTCACCCCTCCACTTT. The full variable domain, with the rest looked up from reference TRBV2 and TRBJ1-6, is EPEVTQTPSHQVTQMGQEVILRCVPISNHLYFYWYRQILGQKVEFLVSFYNNEISEKSEIFDDQFSVERPDGSNFTLKIRSTKLEDSAMYFCASKDSNSPLHFGNGTRLTVT.

This rearrangement joins TRBV9 to TRBJ1-3, with D uncertain. Per the germline V gene, CDR1 is SGDLS and CDR2 is YYNGEE. The CDR3 has 13 amino acids. The V end lost 3 bases, the J end lost 0 bases, and 4 bases lay between the germline ends. The CDR3 region is CASSAFSGNTIYF. CDR3 in DNA: TGTGCCAGCAGCGCGTTCTCTGGAAACACCATATATTTT.

The genes are TRBV6-5 and TRBJ2-1, with 8 nucleotides matching TRBD1. Per the germline V gene, CDR1 is MNHEY and CDR2 is SVGAGI. The CDR3 has 11 residues. V was pared by 6 bases and J by 8 bases, with 0 bases of the junction left unmatched. In DNA, the CDR3 is TGTGCCAGCAGACAGGGGGATGAGCAGTTCTTC. Protein sequence: CASRQGDEQFF.

This sequence joins TRBV24-1 and TRBJ2-3; perhaps TRBD1 as D (6 bases). The germline V and J ends were trimmed by 4 bases and 1 base, with 11 bases remaining between them. The length of the CDR3 is 15 residues. CDR1 KGHDR and CDR2 SFDVKD come from the germline V gene. CDR3 loop: CATSDNRQGTDTQYF. The CDR3 DNA reads TGTGCCACCAGTGACAACAGACAGGGCACAGATACGCAGTATTTT.

This chain uses TRBV28 with TRBJ1-1, with D unclear. V dropped 6 bases and J dropped 4 bases, with 9 bases sitting between them. Per the germline V gene, CDR1 is MDHEN and CDR2 is SYDVKM. CDR3 length equals 12 residues. The CDR3 coding sequence is TGTGCCAGCAGCCCCGTCGGCACTGAAGCTTTCTTT. It yields the protein CASSPVGTEAFF.

V usage is TRBV7-3 and J usage is TRBJ2-3; D is ambiguous. This CDR3 has 13 amino acids. V lost 8 bases to trimming and J lost 4 bases, with 13 bases between them. Germline CDR1 and CDR2: SGHTA and FQGTGA. The CDR3 sequence: CASSTGGSDTQYF. The CDR3 DNA sequence: TGTGCCAGCTCCACCGGCGGATCAGATACGCAGTATTTT.